This section outlines one TCR beta chain sequence together with its context. This CDR3 spans 17 amino acids. The V gene's germline CDR1 is MDHEN and CDR2 SYDVKM. Trimming left V 4 bases short and J 2 bases short, with 20 bases between. Profiled with immunoSEQ multiplex PCR; TCRdb holds only in-frame clones, not every one. The data show tens of thousands of clones, roughly 90% seen once. This record comes from a study of technical replicates of blood from a few donors. The origin of this receptor is a human donor in good health. The chain is built from TRBV28 and TRBJ1-2; TRBD1 is a possible D gene (6 bases). Sequenced input: T cells isolated from PBMCs. The chain's CDR3 is CASSSGVIWGGNYGYTF. In nucleotides, the CDR3 is TGTGCCAGCAGTTCAGGGGTCATTTGGGGGGGGAACTATGGCTACACCTTC.